These 9 T cell receptor beta chains were all obtained from the same sample, sequenced in a study of blood T cell repertoires in COVID-19 (dated by TCRdb to 2020 to 2022). Libraries were built with the immunoSEQ multiplex PCR assay. The source is immuneACCESS, and TCRdb retained only in-frame sequences with V and J called. Part of the clones is not carried over; for the studies checked, unresolved V genes explain less than half of this, and the remainder is unexplained. The sample table contains a few hundred thousand clones; only one count was recorded for about nine tenths of them. The top ten constitute 11% of the sample. Sample: peripheral blood. The receptors originated from a woman aged 30 to 39 with COVID-19, enrolled during active disease.

V is TRBV6-5 and J is TRBJ1-2, with 8 bases identical to TRBD1. The CDR3 is 12 residues long. Germline values: CDR1 MNHEY, CDR2 SVGAGI. Trimming removed 6 bases from V and 4 bases from J; junction bases left unmatched: 1. The CDR3 region has the DNA TGTGCCAGCAGGGGACAGGCCTATGGCTACACCTTC. The encoded protein is CASRGQAYGYTF.

The rearrangement links TRBV6-5 to TRBJ2-1; TRBD2 matches at 8 bases. The CDR3 contains 15 residues. Germline values: CDR1 MNHEY, CDR2 SVGAGI. The ends lost 0 bases at V and 7 bases at J; junction bases unmatched: 5. The CDR3 sequence: CASSYSSGAGNEQFF. The CDR3 DNA follows: TGTGCCAGCAGTTACTCTAGCGGGGCTGGGAATGAGCAGTTCTTC.

The rearrangement joins TRBV7-8 to TRBJ1-2, with TRBD1 identical over 7 bases. This CDR3 is built from 14 residues. Germline CDR1 is SGHVS and CDR2 is FQNEAQ. V lost 8 bases, J lost 5 bases, and 11 bases stayed unmatched. The CDR3 coding sequence is TGTGCCAGCCGGCAGGGGGGTACTCCATATGGCTACACCTTC. Its protein product is CASRQGGTPYGYTF. The full variable domain, in which reference TRBV7-8 and TRBJ1-2 provide the parts outside the CDR3, is GAGVSQSPRYKVAKRGQDVALRCDPISGHVSLFWYQQALGQGPEFLTYFQNEAQLDKSGLPSDRFFAERPEGSVSTLKIQRTQQEDSAVYLCASRQGGTPYGYTFGSGTRLTVV.

This chain connects TRBV4-1 to TRBJ2-7, with 8 nucleotides matching TRBD2. CDR1 is MGHRA and CDR2 is YSYEKL in the germline V gene. V shed 2 bases and J 2 bases; nucleotides not matched to a gene: 2. The CDR3 spans 14 residues. The CDR3 loop reads CASSQTSGPYEQYF. CDR3 in DNA: TGCGCCAGCAGCCAAACTAGCGGACCCTACGAGCAGTACTTC.

This clone appeared a single time. V is TRBV5-4 and J is TRBJ2-1; D might be TRBD1 (5 bases). The germline V gene encodes CDR1 SGHNT and CDR2 YYREEE (reference sequence). The CDR3 is 12 residues long. V was pared by 5 bases and J by 4 bases, with 7 bases between. CDR3 sequence: CASSYRYNEQFF. CDR3 in DNA: TGTGCCAGCAGTTACAGGTACAATGAGCAGTTCTTC.

This clone was seen a single time. The chain links TRBV2 to TRBJ1-1; the D is unclear. The CDR3 contains 14 residues. The V gene lost 4 bases and the J gene lost 1 base, with 10 bases spanning the gap. CDR1 and CDR2 (germline): SNHLY, FYNNEI. CDR3 loop: CASSGQRGNTEAFF. The CDR3 DNA reads TGTGCCAGCAGTGGCCAGCGGGGGAACACTGAAGCTTTCTTT.

V and J are TRBV30 and TRBJ1-2, with 9 positions matching TRBD1. V lost 0 bases and J lost 9; bases outside the gene matches: 5. The CDR3 totals 13 residues. Germline CDR1 is GTSNPN and CDR2 is SVGIG (reference sequence). CDR3: CAWSVLTGGSYTF. The CDR3 DNA sequence: TGTGCCTGGAGTGTATTGACAGGGGGGAGCTACACCTTC.

The chain couples TRBV5-4 to TRBJ2-7, with a possible D match to TRBD1 (6 bases). Germline V lookup: CDR1 SGHNT, CDR2 YYREEE (reference sequence). The CDR3 is 14 amino acids. Trimming removed 3 bases at V and 3 bases at J, with 13 bases between. CDR3 loop: CASSSPTGSYEQYF. CDR3 nucleotide sequence: TGTGCCAGCAGCTCACCGACAGGTAGCTACGAGCAGTACTTC.

The chain employs TRBV9 and TRBJ2-7; 10 nucleotides align to TRBD1. The germline V gene has CDR1 SGDLS and CDR2 YYNGEE. The CDR3 runs to 16 residues. The V segment lost 4 bases and the J segment 1 base; nucleotides outside the gene matches: 8. The CDR3 DNA reads TGTGCCAGCAGCCCATGGGGGACAGGGGCGTCCTACGAGCAGTACTTC. This encodes CASSPWGTGASYEQYF.